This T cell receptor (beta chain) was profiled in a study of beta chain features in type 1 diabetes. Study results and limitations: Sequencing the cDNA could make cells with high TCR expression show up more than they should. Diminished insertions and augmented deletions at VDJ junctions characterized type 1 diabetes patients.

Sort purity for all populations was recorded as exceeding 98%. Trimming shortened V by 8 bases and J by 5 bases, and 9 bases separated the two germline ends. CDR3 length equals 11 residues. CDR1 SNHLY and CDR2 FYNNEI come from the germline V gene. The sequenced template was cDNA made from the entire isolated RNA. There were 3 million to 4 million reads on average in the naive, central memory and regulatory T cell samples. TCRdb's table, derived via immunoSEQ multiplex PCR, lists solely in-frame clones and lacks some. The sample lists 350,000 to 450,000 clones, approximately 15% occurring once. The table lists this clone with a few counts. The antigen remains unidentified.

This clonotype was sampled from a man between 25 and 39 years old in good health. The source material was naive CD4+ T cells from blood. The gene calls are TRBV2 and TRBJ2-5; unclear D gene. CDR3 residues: CASSTTETQYF. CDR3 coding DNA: TGTGCCAGCTCAACCACCGAGACCCAGTACTTC.